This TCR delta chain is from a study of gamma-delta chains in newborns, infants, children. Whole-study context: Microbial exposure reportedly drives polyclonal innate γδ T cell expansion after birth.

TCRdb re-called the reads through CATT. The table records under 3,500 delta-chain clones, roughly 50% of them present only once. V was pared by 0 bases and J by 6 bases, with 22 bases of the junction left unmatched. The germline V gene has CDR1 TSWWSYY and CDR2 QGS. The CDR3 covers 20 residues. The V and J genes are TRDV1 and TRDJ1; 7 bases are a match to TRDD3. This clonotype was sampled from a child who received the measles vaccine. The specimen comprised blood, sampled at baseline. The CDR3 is CALGELGHELMVGISNKLIF. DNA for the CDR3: TGTGCTCTTGGGGAACTAGGACACGAGCTGATGGTGGGGATATCAAATAAACTCATCTTT.